This T cell receptor (beta chain) appears in the sequencing data of a study of shared clonotypes between healthy human individuals. V was clipped by 2 bases and J by 3 bases; unmatched bases: 7. From germline, CDR1 is SNHLY and CDR2 FYNNEI. The CDR3 is 17 amino acids. TCRdb keeps only in-frame clones here, not all; method: immunoSEQ multiplex PCR. The sample has some 2.1 million clones; 85% to 95% are singletons. The clonotype was recovered from a man aged 18 to 29 in good health. Sequencing was done on a sample of naive CD4+ T cells sorted from blood. Stated subset: CD45RA+ positively selected. The chain links TRBV2 to TRBJ2-6; 7 bases match TRBD1. The CDR3 reads CASSESGQVFGANVLTF. CDR3 DNA sequence: TGTGCCAGCAGTGAATCTGGACAGGTCTTTGGGGCCAACGTCCTGACTTTC.